Each of the 6 T cell receptor beta chains below was sequenced from the same sample in a study of control samples from healthy donors and cancer patients (dated by TCRdb to between 2020 and 2021). The library was made by the immunoSEQ multiplex PCR assay. TCRdb's version of the immuneACCESS table is confined to in-frame rearrangements and falls short of the full clone set. An unresolved V gene accounts for under half of the shortfall where checked; the remainder is of unknown origin. The sample records tens of thousands of clones, 87% of which are singletons. Over 12% of the sample rests with the top ten. Sequences were obtained from PBMCs. The receptors come from a man in his 60s with head and neck cancer.

J is TRBJ2-3 and V is TRBV24-1; 9 positions match TRBD2. The CDR3 spans 16 residues. CDR1 is KGHDR, CDR2 SFDVKD, per germline. J lost 5 bases, V lost 3 bases, and 8 bases had no gene match. CDR3 residues: CATSDPGGRDGDTQYF. For the CDR3, the DNA is TGTGCCACCAGTGATCCGGGCGGGAGGGATGGAGATACGCAGTATTTT.

This clone was recorded a few times. This chain joins TRBV29-1 and TRBJ1-2, with D tentatively TRBD1 (6 bases). CDR1 and CDR2 from the germline V gene are SQVTM and ANQGSEA. This CDR3 contains 13 residues. V lost 3 bases, J lost 3 bases, and 11 bases lay in between. The CDR3 loop reads CSVESGAYYGYTF. In DNA form, the CDR3 reads TGCAGCGTTGAGTCAGGGGCTTACTATGGCTACACCTTC.

This chain connects TRBV5-6 to TRBJ2-7, with 9 nucleotides matching TRBD2. Germline assignment: CDR1 SGHDT and CDR2 YYEEEE. With V trimmed by 3 bases and J by 6 bases, 16 bases remained unmatched. The CDR3 covers 17 residues. The CDR3: CASSSTQGGRAHLEQYF. CDR3 bases: TGTGCCAGCAGCTCTACACAGGGCGGGAGGGCCCATCTCGAGCAGTACTTC.

This chain uses TRBV6-2 or TRBV6-3 with TRBJ1-1; D gene ambiguous. V shed 6 bases and J shed 1 base, with 12 bases lying between them. CDR3 size: 14 residues. Germline V gene data show CDR1 as MNHEY and CDR2 as SVGEGT. CDR3 loop: CASSFTDQNTEAFF. CDR3 DNA sequence: TGTGCCAGCAGCTTCACAGATCAGAACACTGAAGCTTTCTTT.

The chain joins TRBV5-4 to TRBJ1-1; D remains ambiguous. The V end was cut by 0 bases, the J end by 1 base, with 7 bases between. CDR1 is SGHNT, CDR2 YYREEE, per germline (reference sequence). The CDR3 length is 14 residues. The CDR3 spells CASSLAGRNTEAFF. DNA of the CDR3: TGTGCCAGCAGCTTGGCAGGACGGAACACTGAAGCTTTCTTT. Using reference TRBV5-4 and TRBJ1-1 for the parts outside the CDR3, the full variable domain is ETGVTQSPTHLIKTRGQQVTLRCSSQSGHNTVSWYQQALGQGPQFIFQYYREEENGRGNFPPRFSGLQFPNYSSELNVNALELDDSALYLCASSLAGRNTEAFFGQGTRLTVV.

This clone was counted once. The rearrangement links TRBV5-6 to TRBJ2-3, with TRBD1 matching 8 bases. V was pared by 2 bases and J by 1 base, with 3 bases of the junction left unmatched. This CDR3 comprises 15 residues. The germline CDR1 and CDR2 sequences are SGHDT and YYEEEE. For the CDR3, the DNA is TGTGCCAGCAGCTTACCGGGACAGGGCACAGATACGCAGTATTTT. Protein sequence: CASSLPGQGTDTQYF. The full variable domain, its missing parts supplied by reference TRBV5-6 and TRBJ2-3, is DAGVTQSPTHLIKTRGQQVTLRCSPKSGHDTVSWYQQALGQGPQFIFQYYEEEERQRGNFPDRFSGHQFPNYSSELNVNALLLGDSALYLCASSLPGQGTDTQYFGPGTRLTVL.